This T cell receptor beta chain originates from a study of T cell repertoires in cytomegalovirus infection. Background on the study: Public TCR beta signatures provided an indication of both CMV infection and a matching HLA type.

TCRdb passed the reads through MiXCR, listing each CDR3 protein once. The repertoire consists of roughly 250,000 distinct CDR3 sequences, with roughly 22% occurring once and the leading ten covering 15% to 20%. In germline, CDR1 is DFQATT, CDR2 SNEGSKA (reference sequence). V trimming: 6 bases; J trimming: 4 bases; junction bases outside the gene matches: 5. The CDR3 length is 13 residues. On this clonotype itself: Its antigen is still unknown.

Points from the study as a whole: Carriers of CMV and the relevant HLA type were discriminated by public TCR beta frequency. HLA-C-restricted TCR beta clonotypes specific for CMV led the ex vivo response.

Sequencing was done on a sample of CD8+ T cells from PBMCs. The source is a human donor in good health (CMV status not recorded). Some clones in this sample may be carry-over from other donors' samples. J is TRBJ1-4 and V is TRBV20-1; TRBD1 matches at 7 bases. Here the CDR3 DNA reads TGCAGTGCGACACAGGGGAATAATGAAAAACTGTTTTTT. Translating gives CSATQGNNEKLFF.